The 20 T cell receptor beta chains in this list originate from one sample, sequenced in a study of identical twins. TCRdb reprocessed the 5' RACE reads with MiXCR, giving one entry per CDR3 protein. This table has 550,000 to 700,000 distinct CDR3 sequences, more than 9% appearing once. These data are also associated with another study on yellow fever vaccine responses in identical twins.

The sample comprised PBMCs. The source of these receptors is a woman under 30 in good health.

This chain connects TRBV6-9 to TRBJ2-1; D possibly matches TRBD1 or TRBD2 (5 bases each). This CDR3 region has 14 residues. Germline CDR1 MNHGY, CDR2 SVAAGI. V lost 4 bases and J lost 4, with 11 bases in between. CDR3 DNA sequence: TGTGCCAGCAGTTCCTCTTGGGGGTACAATGAGCAGTTCTTC. Its protein product is CASSSSWGYNEQFF.

This clonotype came up a few times. The rearrangement uses TRBV12-3 or TRBV12-4 and TRBJ2-1; a possible D gene is TRBD1 (6 bases). This CDR3 region has 15 residues. Trimming stripped 8 bases from V and 1 base from J, with 15 bases between. This CDR3 reads CASQGGQSSYNEQFF. CDR3 DNA: TGTGCCAGCCAAGGCGGACAGTCATCCTACAATGAGCAGTTCTTC.

In its sample, this clonotype was seen many times. CDR3 bases: TGTGCCAGCAGACGGGAGCCCCTCCACGAGCAGTACTTC. The encoded protein is CASRREPLHEQYF. J is TRBJ2-7 and V is TRBV7-2; tentatively, D is TRBD2 (6 bases). In germline, CDR1 is SGHTA, CDR2 FQGNSA. The CDR3 extends over 13 amino acids. V gave up 6 bases and J gave up 5 bases, with 14 bases separating them.

This clonotype was recorded at least ten times. The CDR3 coding sequence is TGTGCCACCAGCAGAGGAGTACAGGGGGCTAATCAGCCCCAGCATTTT. Translating gives CATSRGVQGANQPQHF. This chain links TRBV15 with TRBJ1-5, with 9 bases that match TRBD1. Germline CDR1 and CDR2: LNHNV and YYDKDF (reference sequence). The CDR3 totals 16 residues. V shed 1 base, J shed 4 bases, and the junction held 5 bases outside the gene matches.

The chain employs TRBV6-5 and TRBJ2-2, with D possibly matching TRBD1 (5 bases). Germline lookup yields CDR1 MNHEY and CDR2 SVGAGI. V was pared by 2 bases and J by 4 bases, with 11 bases between. CDR3 length equals 15 residues. In nucleotides, the CDR3 is TGTGCCAGCAGTTACGGGCCAGGGCGCACCGGGGAGCTGTTTTTT. As protein: CASSYGPGRTGELFF.

V gene TRBV30 combines with J gene TRBJ2-5; D uncertain. CDR1 and CDR2 from the germline V gene are GTSNPN and SVGIG (reference sequence). CDR3 length equals 12 residues. Trimming removed 4 bases from V and 6 bases from J, with 12 bases in between. The CDR3 DNA reads TGTGCCTGGATGAATGGGGTTAAGACCCAGTACTTC. This codes for CAWMNGVKTQYF.

This clonotype was counted between two and nine times. The chain joins TRBV11-2 to TRBJ2-4, with 8 nucleotides matching TRBD2. V gave up 9 bases and J gave up 3 bases; unmatched junction bases: 7. There are 14 residues in the CDR3. CDR1 is SGHAT and CDR2 is FQNNGV in the germline V gene. CDR3 bases: TGTGCCAGTGCCTCGGGGGGGTACAAAAACATTCAGTACTTC. Protein product: CASASGGYKNIQYF.

This clonotype appeared a few times. V and J are TRBV5-6 and TRBJ2-7; TRBD1 aligns across 10 bases. The ends lost 0 bases at V and 7 bases at J; junction bases unmatched: 4. Looked up from germline, CDR1 is SGHDT and CDR2 is YYEEEE. The CDR3 spans 14 residues. CDR3 protein: CASSLGGTGVEQYF. CDR3 in DNA: TGTGCCAGCAGCTTGGGAGGGACAGGGGTTGAGCAGTACTTC.

Written as DNA, the CDR3 is TGTGCCAGCAGCTTTACTGGTCCACCCCTCCACTTT. This gives the protein CASSFTGPPLHF. The chain couples TRBV7-8 to TRBJ1-6, with D uncertain. This CDR3 is built from 12 residues. The germline gives CDR1 SGHVS, CDR2 FQNEAQ. The V end was cut by 3 bases, the J end by 11 bases, with 8 bases between. Looking up the rest from reference TRBV7-8 and TRBJ1-6 gives the full variable domain: GAGVSQSPRYKVAKRGQDVALRCDPISGHVSLFWYQQALGQGPEFLTYFQNEAQLDKSGLPSDRFFAERPEGSVSTLKIQRTQQEDSAVYLCASSFTGPPLHFGNGTRLTVT.

The chain uses TRBV29-1 and TRBJ1-2; weak D call: TRBD1 (5 bases). The CDR3 totals 11 residues. The germline CDR1 and CDR2 sequences are SQVTM and ANQGSEA. V lost 7 bases and J lost 5, with 11 bases in between. DNA for the CDR3: TGCAGCGCTCCAGACAGATATGGCTACACCTTC. Amino acids: CSAPDRYGYTF. The full variable domain, in which reference TRBV29-1 and TRBJ1-2 provide the parts outside the CDR3, is SAVISQKPSRDICQRGTSLTIQCQVDSQVTMMFWYRQQPGQSLTLIATANQGSEATYESGFVIDKFPISRPNLTFSTLTVSNMSPEDSSIYLCSAPDRYGYTFGSGTRLTVV.

This clonotype was seen many times. This chain joins TRBV3-1 and TRBJ1-2; perhaps TRBD1 as D (5 bases). The V and J ends lost 3 bases and 2 bases respectively, with 10 bases between them. In germline, CDR1 is LGHDT, CDR2 YNNKEL (reference sequence). This CDR3 spans 14 amino acids. The DNA of the CDR3 is TGTGCCAGCAGCCACCGGACACTCAACTATGGCTACACCTTC. It encodes CASSHRTLNYGYTF.

The chain carries TRBV3-1 and TRBJ2-7, with 9 bases lining up with TRBD2. Germline CDR1 LGHDT, CDR2 YNNKEL (reference sequence). V dropped 0 bases and J dropped 2; count of bases not matched to a gene: 8. The CDR3 is 17 amino acids. In DNA, the CDR3 is TGTGCCAGCAGCCAAGAGTGGCTAGCGGGGCGTGCCTACGAGCAGTACTTC. It codes for CASSQEWLAGRAYEQYF.

Remarks on this clonotype: At one boundary the junction diverges from the germline segment, which might be a read error. This rearrangement joins TRBV7-2 to TRBJ2-3; 11 nucleotides agree with TRBD1. Looked up from germline, CDR1 is SGHTA and CDR2 is FQGNSA. The CDR3 runs to 15 residues. Here the CDR3 DNA reads TGTGCCAGCAGCTTAGGGACAGGGGGCACAGATACGCAGTGTTTT. It yields the protein CASSLGTGGTDTQCF.

This clonotype occurred a few times. The CDR3: CASSYWPSGSKDEQFF. CDR3 coding DNA: TGTGCCAGCAGTTACTGGCCTAGCGGGAGCAAGGATGAGCAGTTCTTC. This chain connects TRBV6-2 or TRBV6-3 to TRBJ2-1; the match to TRBD2 covers 10 bases. This CDR3 has 16 amino acids. V was clipped by 1 base and J by 8 bases; unmatched bases: 8. The germline gives CDR1 MNHEY, CDR2 SVGEGT.

In its sample, this clonotype was seen many times. This chain uses TRBV14 with TRBJ2-4, with D possibly matching TRBD2 (5 bases). Germline V gene data show CDR1 as SGHDN and CDR2 as FVKESK. The CDR3 runs to 20 residues. Trimming removed 0 bases at V and 0 bases at J, with 21 bases between. The CDR3 sequence: CASSQDSWASTGIAKNIQYF. CDR3 in DNA: TGTGCCAGCAGCCAAGATTCTTGGGCTTCCACCGGGATAGCCAAAAACATTCAGTACTTC.

This chain joins TRBV2 and TRBJ2-1; perhaps TRBD1 as D (6 bases). The CDR3 loop spans 15 amino acids. Germline V CDR1 and CDR2: SNHLY, FYNNEI. V lost 6 bases, J lost 10 bases, and 22 bases lay in between. CDR3 sequence: CASRGPGTLTREQFF. In DNA, the CDR3 is TGTGCCAGCAGGGGTCCCGGGACACTTACGAGGGAGCAGTTCTTC.

There are many counts of this clonotype. The chain joins TRBV28 to TRBJ2-1; D may be TRBD2 (6 bases). Germline V gives CDR1 MDHEN, CDR2 SYDVKM. There are 17 residues in the CDR3. V was pared by 1 base and J by 0 bases, with 13 bases between. CDR3 amino acids: CASSLLAGKSSYNEQFF. DNA of the CDR3: TGTGCCAGCAGTTTATTGGCGGGGAAAAGCTCCTACAATGAGCAGTTCTTC.

The chain joins TRBV30 to TRBJ1-6; no reliable D call. The germline V gene has CDR1 GTSNPN and CDR2 SVGIG (reference sequence). The CDR3 covers 16 residues. V shed 2 bases and J shed 0 bases, with 11 bases lying between them. The CDR3 DNA reads TGTGCCTGGAGTTTGGGTTCGAGCTCCTATAATTCACCCCTCCACTTT. Translation gives CAWSLGSSSYNSPLHF.

The sample holds many counts of this clonotype. The gene calls are TRBV29-1 and TRBJ2-2, with D possibly TRBD1 on 5 matching bases. Germline CDR1 is SQVTM and CDR2 is ANQGSEA. V was trimmed by 4 bases and J by 4 bases, leaving 7 bases between them. The CDR3 length is 12 residues. The DNA for the CDR3 is TGCAGCGTTGGACAGACCACCGGGGAGCTGTTTTTT. Encoded protein: CSVGQTTGELFF.

The sample holds many counts of this clonotype. The chain employs TRBV5-1 and TRBJ1-6; 7 bases line up with TRBD1. The CDR3 spans 16 residues. Losses at the gene ends were 0 bases for V and 7 bases for J; bases not matched to a gene: 7. The germline CDR1 and CDR2 sequences are SGHRS and YFSETQ. CDR3 sequence (DNA): TGCGCCAGCAGCTTGGCCCACGGGACAGAGAATTCACCCCTCCACTTT. It is translated as CASSLAHGTENSPLHF.